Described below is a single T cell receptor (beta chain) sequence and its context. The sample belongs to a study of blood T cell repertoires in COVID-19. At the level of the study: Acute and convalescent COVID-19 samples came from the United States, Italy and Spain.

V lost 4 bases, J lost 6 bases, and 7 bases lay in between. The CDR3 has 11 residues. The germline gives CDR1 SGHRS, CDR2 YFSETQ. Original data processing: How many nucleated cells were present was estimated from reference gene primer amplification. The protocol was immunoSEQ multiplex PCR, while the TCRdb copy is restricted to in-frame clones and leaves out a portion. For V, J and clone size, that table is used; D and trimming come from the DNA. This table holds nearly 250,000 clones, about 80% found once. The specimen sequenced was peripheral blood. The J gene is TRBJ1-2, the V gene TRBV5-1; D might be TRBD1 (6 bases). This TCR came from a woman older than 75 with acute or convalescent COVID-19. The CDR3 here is CASSQGNGYTF. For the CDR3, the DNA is TGCGCCAGCAGCCAGGGGAATGGCTACACCTTC.